The present T cell receptor beta chain was sequenced within a study of shared clonotypes between healthy human individuals. Germline V gene lookup returns CDR1 SGHTA and CDR2 FQGNSA. The length of the CDR3 is 14 residues. Trimming at V came to 1 base and at J to 9 bases, leaving 7 bases not matched to a gene. TCRdb keeps only in-frame clones here, not all; method: immunoSEQ multiplex PCR. The table has around 340,000 clones, over 70% seen once. The source material was memory CD4+ T cells sorted from blood. The subset was: CD45RA-negative fraction. The source is a man aged 25-40 years in good health. This chain uses TRBV7-2 with TRBJ2-5; TRBD2 matches 8 bases. CDR3 loop: CASSLGGLVGAQYF. CDR3 nucleotides: TGTGCCAGCAGCTTAGGGGGACTAGTAGGGGCCCAGTACTTC.